A selection of T cell receptor beta chains follows, all from one sample in a study of T cell responses to AZD1222 COVID-19 vaccine. Clones were read by immunoSEQ multiplex PCR, and TCRdb kept only the in-frame ones, dropping some. The table lists about 120,000 clones, about 90% of them singletons. The specimen was peripheral blood, collected 28 days after the second AZD1222 dose. Every receptor here comes from an adult who received the AZD1222 COVID-19 vaccine. CDR3s include the opening cysteine and the closing phenylalanine or tryptophan. The order of the fields is clone size, J gene, D gene, V gene, CDR3 protein, CDR3 DNA. The D gene is left open where the match is weak. Some rows mark clone size as missing; the rest say once, few, many or name a class of expanded clone.

>-|TRBJ1-3|-|TRBV10-3
CAISAVGQYSGNTIYF
TGTGCCATCAGTGCTGTTGGGCAATACTCTGGAAACACCATATATTTT
>-|TRBJ2-2|-|TRBV28
CASSSTVKNTGELFF
TGTGCCAGCAGTTCGACAGTGAAGAACACCGGGGAGCTGTTTTTT
>-|TRBJ2-5|TRBD2|TRBV24-1
CATSVGKAGGVQETQYF
TGTGCCACCAGTGTGGGGAAAGCGGGGGGGGTGCAAGAGACCCAGTACTTC
>-|TRBJ2-1|-|TRBV2
CASIGPSGPNEQFF
TGTGCCAGCATCGGGCCAAGTGGGCCTAATGAGCAGTTCTTC
>few|TRBJ2-1|-|TRBV21-1
CASWFSGTTWNEQFF
TGTGCCAGCTGGTTTTCCGGGACAACCTGGAATGAGCAGTTCTTC
>-|TRBJ2-1|-|TRBV7-2
CASSPEGPPGSYNEQFF
TGTGCCAGCAGCCCCGAGGGCCCCCCGGGGTCCTACAATGAGCAGTTCTTC
>-|TRBJ2-7|TRBD1|TRBV2
CASSEGGTGSYEQYF
TGTGCCAGCAGTGAGGGCGGGACAGGATCCTACGAGCAGTACTTC
>-|TRBJ1-4|-|TRBV3-1/TRBV3-2
CASSQRRDLEKLFF
TGTGCCAGCAGCCAACGTCGGGACCTCGAAAAACTGTTTTTT
>-|TRBJ2-1|TRBD1|TRBV18
CASSPRTGGNEQFF
TGTGCCAGCTCACCGAGGACAGGGGGCAATGAGCAGTTCTTC
>-|TRBJ2-1|-|TRBV7-2
CASSLAAGNTYNEQFF
TGTGCCAGCAGCTTAGCGGCCGGGAATACCTACAATGAGCAGTTCTTC
>-|TRBJ2-3|TRBD2|TRBV10-3
CAISEDGGSLTDTQYF
TGTGCCATCAGTGAGGACGGGGGGAGTCTAACAGATACGCAGTATTTT
>-|TRBJ2-2|-|TRBV5-1
CASSFGQGRLSGMDGELFF
TGCGCCAGCAGCTTTGGGCAGGGGAGGTTGTCGGGGATGGACGGGGAGCTGTTTTTT
>-|TRBJ1-1|TRBD1|TRBV3-1/TRBV3-2
CASSHHNRGGTEAFF
TGTGCCAGCAGCCATCACAACAGGGGGGGCACTGAAGCTTTCTTT
>-|TRBJ2-7|-|TRBV28
CASNGKGIYEQYF
TGTGCCAGCAACGGGAAGGGGATATACGAGCAGTACTTC
>-|TRBJ2-1|-|TRBV5-1
CASTSGRKNNEQFF
TGCGCCAGCACCTCCGGGAGAAAAAACAATGAGCAGTTCTTC
>-|TRBJ2-5|TRBD1|TRBV7-9
CASSRGQGERETQYF
TGTGCCAGCAGCCGGGGACAGGGGGAACGAGAGACCCAGTACTTC
>-|TRBJ2-7|TRBD1|TRBV2
CASSRQGGGYEQYF
TGTGCCAGCAGCAGACAGGGTGGGGGCTACGAGCAGTACTTC
>-|TRBJ1-3|-|TRBV5-1
CASSYSGNTIYF
TGCGCCAGCTCCTACTCTGGAAACACCATATATTTT
>-|TRBJ2-7|-|TRBV19
CASSTDGYEQYF
TGTGCCAGTAGTACCGACGGCTACGAGCAGTACTTC
>-|TRBJ2-7|-|TRBV28
CASSLNVYEQYF
TGTGCCAGCAGTTTAAATGTCTACGAGCAGTACTTC
>-|TRBJ2-7|-|TRBV6-2/TRBV6-3
CASSRYGVEQYF
TGTGCCAGCAGTCGGTACGGGGTAGAGCAGTACTTC
>-|TRBJ1-5|TRBD1|TRBV19
CASSRMGTARNQPQHF
TGTGCCAGTAGTCGCATGGGGACAGCGCGAAATCAGCCCCAGCATTTT
>-|TRBJ1-2|-|TRBV19
CASNFLRNSNYGYTF
TGTGCCAGTAACTTTCTCCGGAATTCCAACTATGGCTACACCTTC
>-|TRBJ2-6|TRBD1|TRBV5-1
CASSWDRAGANVLTF
TGCGCCAGCAGCTGGGACAGGGCTGGGGCCAACGTCCTGACTTTC
>-|TRBJ1-2|-|TRBV5-1
CASSPIGGYGYTF
TGCGCCAGCAGCCCAATCGGGGGATATGGCTACACCTTC
>once|TRBJ1-5|-|TRBV18
CASSTGPGQGQPQHF
TGTGCCAGCTCAACGGGTCCCGGGCAGGGTCAGCCCCAGCATTTT
>-|TRBJ1-2|TRBD1|TRBV5-6
CASSFINRDRGRGYGYTF
TGTGCCAGCAGCTTTATTAACCGGGACAGGGGGCGCGGCTATGGCTACACCTTC
>-|TRBJ2-1|-|TRBV5-1
CASSLGTTPVNGEQFF
TGCGCCAGCAGCTTGGGGACGACGCCTGTTAACGGTGAGCAGTTCTTC
>-|TRBJ2-5|-|TRBV2
CASSVLNPQETQYF
TGTGCCAGCAGTGTACTCAACCCTCAAGAGACCCAGTACTTC
>-|TRBJ2-1|-|TRBV5-1
CASNHLDSYNEQFF
TGCGCCAGCAATCATCTGGACAGCTACAATGAGCAGTTCTTC
>-|TRBJ1-2|-|TRBV5-1
CASSFGAERRGYTF
TGCGCCAGCAGCTTCGGGGCGGAACGGCGCGGCTACACCTTC
>-|TRBJ2-7|TRBD1|TRBV15
CATSRDPPGQGIYEQYF
TGTGCCACCAGCAGAGATCCCCCGGGACAGGGAATCTACGAGCAGTACTTC
>-|TRBJ1-2|-|TRBV10-2
CASRRGSVNYGYTF
TGCGCCAGCAGGAGAGGGTCAGTTAACTATGGCTACACCTTC
>-|TRBJ2-7|-|TRBV6-5
CASSYRGSGSYEQYF
TGTGCCAGCAGTTACCGGGGTAGCGGCTCCTACGAGCAGTACTTC
>-|TRBJ2-7|-|TRBV10-3
CAISERQEPEQYF
TGTGCCATCAGCGAAAGACAGGAACCCGAGCAGTACTTC
>-|TRBJ2-1|-|TRBV4-2
CASSHPAENYNEQFF
TGTGCCAGCAGCCACCCAGCGGAGAACTACAATGAGCAGTTCTTC
>-|TRBJ2-5|-|TRBV6-5
CASSFGGLGETQYF
TGTGCCAGCAGTTTTGGGGGTTTAGGAGAGACCCAGTACTTC
>-|TRBJ1-2|-|TRBV19
CASSPIPSGGVYGYTF
TGTGCCAGTAGTCCAATCCCGTCCGGGGGGGTGTATGGCTACACCTTC
>once|TRBJ2-3|-|TRBV28
CASSSSRGARTDTQYF
TGTGCCAGCAGTTCGTCCCGGGGGGCGAGGACAGATACGCAGTATTTT
>-|TRBJ1-2|-|TRBV6-5
CASSATPRYGYTF
TGTGCCAGCAGCGCGACACCCCGCTATGGCTACACCTTC
>-|TRBJ2-7|TRBD2|TRBV7-9
CASSLRLAASGEQYF
TGTGCCAGCAGCCTGAGACTAGCCGCCAGCGGCGAGCAGTACTTC
>once|TRBJ2-5|TRBD2|TRBV2
CASGEGAGGQETQYF
TGTGCCAGCGGTGAAGGAGCGGGGGGACAAGAGACCCAGTACTTC
>-|TRBJ2-1|TRBD2|TRBV7-2
CASRRTSGRYNEQFF
TGTGCCAGCAGGCGGACTAGCGGGAGGTACAATGAGCAGTTCTTC
>-|TRBJ2-5|-|TRBV25-1
CASSDHTRRGETQYF
TGTGCCAGCAGTGACCACACCCGGCGAGGAGAGACCCAGTACTTC
>-|TRBJ2-1|-|TRBV6-5
CASKVERVNNEQFF
TGTGCCAGCAAAGTTGAGAGGGTTAACAATGAGCAGTTCTTC
>-|TRBJ1-2|TRBD1|TRBV4-2
CASSQGDRVVSGYTF
TGTGCCAGCAGCCAAGGGGACAGGGTCGTTAGTGGCTACACCTTC
>-|TRBJ2-7|-|TRBV10-2
CASRRNREGYEQYF
TGCGCCAGCAGACGGAACAGGGAAGGCTACGAGCAGTACTTC
>-|TRBJ1-2|-|TRBV5-6
CASSLVGTLNYGYTF
TGTGCCAGCAGCTTGGTGGGGACGTTGAACTATGGCTACACCTTC
>-|TRBJ2-5|TRBD1|TRBV7-9
CASSSSDRGWETQYF
TGTGCCAGCAGCTCGTCGGACAGGGGGTGGGAGACCCAGTACTTC
>-|TRBJ1-6|-|TRBV6-5
CASSYPGTSPLHF
TGTGCCAGCAGTTACCCAGGGACTTCACCCCTCCACTTT
>-|TRBJ1-2|TRBD1|TRBV28
CASRPPTGQGRNYGYTF
TGTGCCAGCAGACCTCCCACCGGACAGGGAAGAAACTATGGCTACACCTTC
>-|TRBJ2-5|-|TRBV7-8
CASSLHPRETQYF
TGTGCCAGCAGCCTACACCCGCGAGAGACCCAGTACTTC
>-|TRBJ2-7|-|TRBV18
CASSPTAYEQYF
TGTGCCAGCTCACCGACGGCCTACGAGCAGTACTTC
>once|TRBJ2-3|-|TRBV28
CASTDSSKSTDTQYF
TGTGCCAGCACCGATAGTTCGAAGAGCACAGATACGCAGTATTTT
>-|TRBJ2-1|-|TRBV28
CASSLGVHNEQFF
TGTGCCAGCAGTTTAGGGGTACACAATGAGCAGTTCTTC